This TCR beta chain was captured by sequencing in a study of control samples from healthy donors and cancer patients. Method: immunoSEQ multiplex PCR; TCRdb's copy keeps in-frame clones and lacks some. The data contain 120,000 or so clones, around 90% of them singletons. The length of the CDR3 is 15 residues. The V gene's germline CDR1 is SEHNR and CDR2 FQNEAQ (reference sequence). V shed 2 bases and J shed 5 bases, with 16 bases lying between them. This clone was detected a few times. The receptor was isolated from a man in his forties in good health. The sequenced sample was blood. The chain is built from TRBV7-9 and TRBJ2-7; a weak D match, TRBD2 (6 bases). The CDR3 loop is CASSLIAAGGNEQYF. The CDR3 DNA follows: TGTGCCAGCAGCTTAATTGCGGCAGGAGGGAACGAGCAGTACTTC.